The source of this T cell receptor (beta chain) is a study of shared clonotypes between healthy human individuals. CDR1 is MGHRA, CDR2 YSYEKL, per germline. V was trimmed by 4 bases and J by 4 bases, leaving 14 bases between them. This CDR3 is built from 15 residues. Naivety among CD8 cells was defined by CD45RO negativity and positive CCR7 selection, thereby excluding terminally differentiated effector memory CD45RA+ cells. Original processing notes: Filtering differed for immunoSEQ, which gave only junction sequences without quality scores. TCRdb's copy holds only in-frame clones and misses some; the assay was immunoSEQ multiplex PCR. That table is the source of V, J and clone size, and D and trimming were worked out from the DNA. The table records 800,000 or so clones, roughly 96% of them present only once.

Sequenced: naive CD8+ T cells sorted from blood. The TCR was taken from a man younger than 40 in good health. V is TRBV4-1 and J is TRBJ1-5; no firm D call. CDR3 amino acids: CASSPSPSGNQPQHF. CDR3 DNA sequence: TGCGCCAGCAGCCCTAGCCCGTCGGGAAATCAGCCCCAGCATTTT.